This is a list of T cell receptor beta chains from one sample in a study of early T cells in non-severe SARS-CoV-2 infection. Each CDR3 protein gets one entry after TCRdb re-called the 5' RACE reads with MiXCR. The sample holds some 64,000 distinct CDR3 sequences, over 8% seen once. Sequenced here: whole blood, sampled at baseline. These receptor sequences come from an adult who was a healthcare worker with PCR-confirmed SARS-CoV-2 infection or an uninfected control (not recorded which). Each CDR3 is given without its conserved first and last residue. The order of the fields is CDR3 protein, V gene.

CDR3 protein: SARDRTGADDRNQPQH
V gene: TRBV20-1

CDR3 protein: ASSPEGYSTDTQY
V gene: TRBV9

CDR3 protein: SAIRGNEKLF
V gene: TRBV20-1

CDR3 protein: ASSQVSRRDSLSSGANVLT
V gene: TRBV4-1

CDR3 protein: ASSLGGLADQETQY
V gene: TRBV28

CDR3 protein: ASSLMSGSSYNEQF
V gene: TRBV7-2

CDR3 protein: ASSQRVVTDTQY
V gene: TRBV14

CDR3 protein: SARLAGVSDEQY
V gene: TRBV20-1

CDR3 protein: ASSPGGGNYNEQF
V gene: TRBV9

CDR3 protein: ASFSPGLHNEQF
V gene: TRBV5-1

CDR3 protein: ASSIGMSGGARNTQY
V gene: TRBV19

CDR3 protein: ASSRGQDNSPLH
V gene: TRBV7-9

CDR3 protein: ASSERGREDINIQY
V gene: TRBV9

CDR3 protein: ASSTRWGGTEAF
V gene: TRBV28

CDR3 protein: ASSDNLKHGYT
V gene: TRBV2

CDR3 protein: ASSRPDLGTEAF
V gene: TRBV13

CDR3 protein: SADGLRREDEQF
V gene: TRBV20-1

CDR3 protein: ASSQAQGLNTEAF
V gene: TRBV14

CDR3 protein: ASSITGAYEQY
V gene: TRBV4-1

CDR3 protein: ATSRERSGGPSDIQY
V gene: TRBV15

CDR3 protein: ASSTGEYGYT
V gene: TRBV28

CDR3 protein: ASRLDSVPQETQY
V gene: TRBV6-6

CDR3 protein: ASSLTAGYEQY
V gene: TRBV7-2

CDR3 protein: ASSQERGRFYNEQF
V gene: TRBV4-3

CDR3 protein: ASTLSAGINVRSYT
V gene: TRBV6-2/TRBV6-3

CDR3 protein: ASSGTGTSGGTQY
V gene: TRBV9

CDR3 protein: ASSYGAGGAYEQY
V gene: TRBV28

CDR3 protein: ASSETGISNQPQH
V gene: TRBV6-1

CDR3 protein: ASSSPRTGRANYGYT
V gene: TRBV7-2

CDR3 protein: ATGVRRTDTQY
V gene: TRBV7-2

CDR3 protein: SVERDYATQY
V gene: TRBV29-1

CDR3 protein: ASSLNGQGRSPLH
V gene: TRBV12-3/TRBV12-4

CDR3 protein: ASSQTGQGAPGASPLH
V gene: TRBV6-5

CDR3 protein: ASSSGQGWQPQH
V gene: TRBV28

CDR3 protein: ASRGQRHTGELF
V gene: TRBV6-2/TRBV6-3

CDR3 protein: SASGLAGVADTQY
V gene: TRBV20-1

CDR3 protein: ASSSTGSPDTQY
V gene: TRBV6-5

CDR3 protein: ASSSLSTRPTSYEQY
V gene: TRBV27

CDR3 protein: ASNSFGQGVYNEQF
V gene: TRBV28

CDR3 protein: ASGGQGRLLNTEAF
V gene: TRBV28

CDR3 protein: ASSLYPRRANYGYT
V gene: TRBV27

CDR3 protein: ASSSRTSGSGRYEQY
V gene: TRBV19

CDR3 protein: ASSVATGSYEQY
V gene: TRBV9

CDR3 protein: ARVRDRSPTGELF
V gene: TRBV11-2

CDR3 protein: ASSLGNTIY
V gene: TRBV28

CDR3 protein: ASSSPGQRHTEAF
V gene: TRBV7-9

CDR3 protein: SVETERSTEAF
V gene: TRBV29-1

CDR3 protein: ATSTRQTNRTQY
V gene: TRBV15

CDR3 protein: ASSYVAWDSNEQF
V gene: TRBV6-2/TRBV6-3

CDR3 protein: ASSLGLQVETQY
V gene: TRBV7-2

CDR3 protein: ASSITGVGGQPQH
V gene: TRBV6-2/TRBV6-3

CDR3 protein: ASSLEGQGARGYT
V gene: TRBV5-1

CDR3 protein: SVAFSSGGTDTQY
V gene: TRBV29-1

CDR3 protein: ASSVRQNTEAF
V gene: TRBV9

CDR3 protein: ASQGGYNEQF
V gene: TRBV6-1